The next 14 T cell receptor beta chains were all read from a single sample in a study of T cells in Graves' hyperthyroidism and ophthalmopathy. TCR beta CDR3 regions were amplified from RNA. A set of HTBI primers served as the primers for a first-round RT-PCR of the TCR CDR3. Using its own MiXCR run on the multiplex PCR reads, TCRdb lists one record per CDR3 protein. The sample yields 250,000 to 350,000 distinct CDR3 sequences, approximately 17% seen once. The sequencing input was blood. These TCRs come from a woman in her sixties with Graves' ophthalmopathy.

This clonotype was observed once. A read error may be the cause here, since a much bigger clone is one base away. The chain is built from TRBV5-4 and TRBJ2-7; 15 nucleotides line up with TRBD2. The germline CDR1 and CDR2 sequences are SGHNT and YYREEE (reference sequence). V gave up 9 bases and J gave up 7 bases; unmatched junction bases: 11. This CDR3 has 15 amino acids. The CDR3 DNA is TGTGCCACCAAAACCGGGACTAGCGGGGGGAATGAGCAGTACTTC. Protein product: CATKTGTSGGNEQYF.

This chain's CDR3 is CSARREARQETQYF. The CDR3 coding sequence is TGCAGTGCCCGGAGAGAAGCGCGCCAAGAGACCCAGTACTTC. V gene TRBV20-1 combines with J gene TRBJ2-5; D is unresolved. V was clipped by 6 bases and J by 1 base, with 15 bases between them. The CDR3 totals 14 residues. Germline V lookup: CDR1 DFQATT, CDR2 SNEGSKA (reference sequence).

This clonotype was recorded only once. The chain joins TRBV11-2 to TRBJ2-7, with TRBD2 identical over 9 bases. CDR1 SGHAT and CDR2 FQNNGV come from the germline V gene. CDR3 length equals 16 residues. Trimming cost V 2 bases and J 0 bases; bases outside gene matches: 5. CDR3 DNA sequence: TGTGCCAGCAGCTTACTAGCGGGGACTAACTCCTACGAGCAGTACTTC. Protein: CASSLLAGTNSYEQYF.

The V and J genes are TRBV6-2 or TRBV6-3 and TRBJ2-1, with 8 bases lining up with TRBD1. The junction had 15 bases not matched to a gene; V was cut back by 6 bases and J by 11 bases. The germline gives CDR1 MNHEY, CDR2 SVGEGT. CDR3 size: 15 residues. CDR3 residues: CASRKPGQVTTQQFF. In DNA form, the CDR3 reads TGTGCCAGCAGGAAACCGGGACAGGTAACCACGCAGCAGTTCTTC.

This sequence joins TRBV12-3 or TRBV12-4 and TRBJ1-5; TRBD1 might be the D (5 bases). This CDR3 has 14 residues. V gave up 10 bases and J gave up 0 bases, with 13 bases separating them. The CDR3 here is CATLGGNSNQPQHF. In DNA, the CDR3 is TGTGCCACCCTCGGGGGGAATAGCAATCAGCCCCAGCATTTT.

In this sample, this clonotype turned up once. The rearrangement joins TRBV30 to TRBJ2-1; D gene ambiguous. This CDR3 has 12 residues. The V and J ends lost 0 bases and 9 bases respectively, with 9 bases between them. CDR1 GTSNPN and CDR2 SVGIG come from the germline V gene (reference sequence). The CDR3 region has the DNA TGTGCCTGGAGTGTTGTTAGGACTGAGCAGTTCTTC. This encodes CAWSVVRTEQFF.

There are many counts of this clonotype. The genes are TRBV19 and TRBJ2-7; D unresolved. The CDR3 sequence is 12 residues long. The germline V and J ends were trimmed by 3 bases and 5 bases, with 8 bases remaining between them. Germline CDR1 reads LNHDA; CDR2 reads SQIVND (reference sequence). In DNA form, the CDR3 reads TGTGCCAGTAGTATGGTGTCTCACGAGCAGTACTTC. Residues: CASSMVSHEQYF. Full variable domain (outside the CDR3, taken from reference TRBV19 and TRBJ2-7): DGGITQSPKYLFRKEGQNVTLSCEQNLNHDAMYWYRQDPGQGLRLIYYSQIVNDFQKGDIAEGYSVSREKKESFPLTVTSAQKNPTAFYLCASSMVSHEQYFGPGTRLTVT.

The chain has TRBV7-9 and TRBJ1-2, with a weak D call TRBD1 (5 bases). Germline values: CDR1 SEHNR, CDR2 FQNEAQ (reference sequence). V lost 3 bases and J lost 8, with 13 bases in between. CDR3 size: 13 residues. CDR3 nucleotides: TGTGCCAGCAGCTTTAACAGGATCCGGGGCTACACCTTC. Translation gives CASSFNRIRGYTF.

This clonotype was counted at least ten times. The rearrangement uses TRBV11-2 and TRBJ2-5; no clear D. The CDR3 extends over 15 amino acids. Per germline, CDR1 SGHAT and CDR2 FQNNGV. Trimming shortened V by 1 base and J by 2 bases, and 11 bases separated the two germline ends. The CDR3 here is CASSLADIRQETQYF. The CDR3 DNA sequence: TGTGCCAGCAGCTTAGCAGACATCCGACAAGAGACCCAGTACTTC.

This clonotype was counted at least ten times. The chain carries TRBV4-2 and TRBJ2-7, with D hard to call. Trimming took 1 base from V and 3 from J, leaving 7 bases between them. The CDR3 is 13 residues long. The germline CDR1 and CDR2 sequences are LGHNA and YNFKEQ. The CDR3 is CASSQAESYEQYF. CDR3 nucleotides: TGTGCCAGCAGCCAAGCAGAGAGCTACGAGCAGTACTTC.

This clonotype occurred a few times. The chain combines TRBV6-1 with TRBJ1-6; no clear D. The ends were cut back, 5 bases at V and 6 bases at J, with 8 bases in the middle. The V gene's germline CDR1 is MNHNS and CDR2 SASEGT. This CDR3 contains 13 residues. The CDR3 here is CASSWTFNSPLHF. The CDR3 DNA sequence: TGTGCCAGCAGTTGGACGTTTAATTCACCCCTCCACTTT.

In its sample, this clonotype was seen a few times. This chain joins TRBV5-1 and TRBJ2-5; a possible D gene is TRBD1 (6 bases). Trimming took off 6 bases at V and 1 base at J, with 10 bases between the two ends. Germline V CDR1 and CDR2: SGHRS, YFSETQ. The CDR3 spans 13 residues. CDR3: CASNRESQETQYF. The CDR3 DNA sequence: TGCGCCAGCAACAGGGAGTCCCAAGAGACCCAGTACTTC.

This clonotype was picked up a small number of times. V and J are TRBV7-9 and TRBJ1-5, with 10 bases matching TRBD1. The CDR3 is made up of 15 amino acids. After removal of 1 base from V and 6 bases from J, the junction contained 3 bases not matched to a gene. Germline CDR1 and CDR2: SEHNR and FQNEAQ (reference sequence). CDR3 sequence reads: CASSLVGTGVQPQHF. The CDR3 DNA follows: TGTGCCAGCAGCTTAGTGGGGACAGGGGTTCAGCCCCAGCATTTT.

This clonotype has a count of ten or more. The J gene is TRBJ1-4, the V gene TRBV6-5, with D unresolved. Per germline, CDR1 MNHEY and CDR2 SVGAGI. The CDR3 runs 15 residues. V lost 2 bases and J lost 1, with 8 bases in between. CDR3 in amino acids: CASSYGLGTNEKLFF. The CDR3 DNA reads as TGTGCCAGCAGTTACGGCTTAGGAACTAATGAAAAACTGTTTTTT.